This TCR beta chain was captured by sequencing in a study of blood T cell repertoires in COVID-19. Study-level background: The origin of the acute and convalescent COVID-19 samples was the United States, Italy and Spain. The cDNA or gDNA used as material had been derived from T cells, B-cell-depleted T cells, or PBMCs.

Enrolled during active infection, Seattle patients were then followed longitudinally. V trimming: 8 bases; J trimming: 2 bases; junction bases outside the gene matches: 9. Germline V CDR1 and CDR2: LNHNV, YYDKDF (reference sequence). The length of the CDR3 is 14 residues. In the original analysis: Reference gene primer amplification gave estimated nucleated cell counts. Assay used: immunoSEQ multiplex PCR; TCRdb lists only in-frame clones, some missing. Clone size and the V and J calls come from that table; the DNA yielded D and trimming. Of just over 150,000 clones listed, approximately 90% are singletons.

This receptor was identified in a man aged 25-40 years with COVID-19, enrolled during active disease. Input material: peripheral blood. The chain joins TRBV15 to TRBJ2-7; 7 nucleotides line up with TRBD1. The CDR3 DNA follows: TGTGCCACCCTAAAACCGGGACAGCCCTACGAGCAGTACTTC. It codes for CATLKPGQPYEQYF.